This T cell receptor beta chain was obtained from a study of shared clonotypes between healthy human individuals. Study-wide findings and caveats: Memory subsets had estimated richness that was generally smaller than that of naive subsets.

V was pared by 5 bases and J by 5 bases, with 8 bases of the junction left unmatched. This CDR3 has 15 amino acids. Germline-derived CDR1 and CDR2 are SGHAT and FQNNGV. Some clones are missing from TCRdb's copy, which holds only in-frame ones; the method was immunoSEQ multiplex PCR. The repertoire holds some 1 million clones, with roughly 70% as singletons. This clone was recorded once. Its antigen is as yet unknown. Material: memory CD4+ T cells sorted from blood. Subset denoted: CD45RA-negative fraction. The V and J genes are TRBV11-2 and TRBJ2-2, with 7 bases aligning to TRBD2. This receptor was taken from a man aged 18 to 30 in good health. The CDR3, as DNA: TGTGCCAGCAGCCAACAACTAGCGTCAACCGGGGAGCTGTTTTTT. Translating it yields CASSQQLASTGELFF. The full variable domain, its missing parts supplied by reference TRBV11-2 and TRBJ2-2, is EAGVAQSPRYKIIEKRQSVAFWCNPISGHATLYWYQQILGQGPKLLIQFQNNGVVDDSQLPKDRFSAERLKGVDSTLKIQPAKLEDSAVYLCASSQQLASTGELFFGEGSRLTVL.